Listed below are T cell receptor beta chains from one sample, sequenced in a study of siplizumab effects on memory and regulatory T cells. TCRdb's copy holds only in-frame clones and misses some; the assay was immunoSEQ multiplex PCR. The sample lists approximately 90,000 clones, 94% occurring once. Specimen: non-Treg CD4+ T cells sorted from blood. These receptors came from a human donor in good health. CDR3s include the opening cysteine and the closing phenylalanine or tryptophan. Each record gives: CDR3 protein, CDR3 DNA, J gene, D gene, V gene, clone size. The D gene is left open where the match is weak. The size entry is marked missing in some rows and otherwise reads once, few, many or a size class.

CDR3aa: CTSSQPGLGINEQYF
CDR3nt: TGCACCAGCAGCCAACCGGGACTAGGAATAAACGAGCAGTACTTC
j_gene: TRBJ2-7
d_gene: -
v_gene: TRBV1
abundance: -

CDR3aa: CASRPSVSTDTQYF
CDR3nt: TGTGCCAGCAGACCCTCCGTGAGCACAGATACGCAGTATTTT
j_gene: TRBJ2-3
d_gene: -
v_gene: TRBV6-1
abundance: -

CDR3aa: CASRTLLGSGNTIYF
CDR3nt: TGTGCCAGCAGGACCTTGCTCGGTTCTGGAAACACCATATATTTT
j_gene: TRBJ1-3
d_gene: -
v_gene: TRBV6-1
abundance: -

CDR3aa: CASSRLPGVTDTQYF
CDR3nt: TGTGCCAGCTCCCGACTACCCGGTGTCACAGATACGCAGTATTTT
j_gene: TRBJ2-3
d_gene: -
v_gene: TRBV18
abundance: -

CDR3aa: CAWSRDRGPTQYF
CDR3nt: TGTGCCTGGAGTCGGGACCGCGGCCCAACGCAGTATTTT
j_gene: TRBJ2-3
d_gene: -
v_gene: TRBV30
abundance: -

CDR3aa: CAGRDSSTLVQYF
CDR3nt: TGTGCCGGCAGGGACTCCTCGACGCTCGTGCAGTACTTC
j_gene: TRBJ2-7
d_gene: -
v_gene: TRBV10-3
abundance: -

CDR3aa: CASTPHKGDREGYGYTF
CDR3nt: TGTGCCAGCACTCCCCATAAGGGGGACAGGGAAGGCTATGGCTACACCTTC
j_gene: TRBJ1-2
d_gene: TRBD1
v_gene: TRBV25-1
abundance: once

CDR3aa: CASSLKYTGELFF
CDR3nt: TGCGCCAGCAGCCTGAAATACACCGGGGAGCTGTTTTTT
j_gene: TRBJ2-2
d_gene: -
v_gene: TRBV5-1
abundance: -

CDR3aa: CASSIGGARYGYTF
CDR3nt: TGTGCCAGTAGTATAGGGGGCGCCCGGTATGGCTACACCTTC
j_gene: TRBJ1-2
d_gene: -
v_gene: TRBV19
abundance: -

CDR3aa: CSIRDSAYEQYF
CDR3nt: TGCAGCATCCGGGACAGTGCCTACGAGCAGTACTTC
j_gene: TRBJ2-7
d_gene: TRBD1
v_gene: TRBV29-1
abundance: -

CDR3aa: CASSLTRWTSGSWDTDTQYF
CDR3nt: TGTGCCAGCAGTTTGACCCGGTGGACTAGCGGGAGTTGGGACACAGATACGCAGTATTTT
j_gene: TRBJ2-3
d_gene: TRBD2
v_gene: TRBV27
abundance: -

CDR3aa: CASGLEGNQPQHF
CDR3nt: TGTGCTAGTGGTTTGGAGGGGAATCAGCCCCAGCATTTT
j_gene: TRBJ1-5
d_gene: -
v_gene: TRBV12-5
abundance: -

CDR3aa: CASSQARLAAYEQYF
CDR3nt: TGTGCCAGCAGCCAAGCCCGACTAGCGGCCTACGAGCAGTACTTC
j_gene: TRBJ2-7
d_gene: TRBD2
v_gene: TRBV4-2
abundance: once

CDR3aa: CASSIDWNTGELFF
CDR3nt: TGTGCCAGTAGTATTGACTGGAACACCGGGGAGCTGTTTTTT
j_gene: TRBJ2-2
d_gene: -
v_gene: TRBV19
abundance: -

CDR3aa: CASSQGGTDTQYF
CDR3nt: TGTGCCAGCAGCCAAGGAGGCACAGATACGCAGTATTTT
j_gene: TRBJ2-3
d_gene: -
v_gene: TRBV14
abundance: -

CDR3aa: CASGNGQGGYGYTF
CDR3nt: TGTGCTAGTGGTAACGGACAGGGAGGCTATGGCTACACCTTC
j_gene: TRBJ1-2
d_gene: TRBD1
v_gene: TRBV12-5
abundance: -

CDR3aa: CASSLGQTGANVLTF
CDR3nt: TGTGCCAGCAGCTTAGGACAGACCGGGGCCAACGTCCTGACTTTC
j_gene: TRBJ2-6
d_gene: -
v_gene: TRBV7-9
abundance: few